At least ten counts were recorded for the clone carrying this T cell receptor beta chain. Its cognate antigen is unknown. Germline V gives CDR1 DFQATT, CDR2 SNEGSKA (reference sequence). Trimming took 3 bases from V and 3 from J; bases not matched to a gene: 8. This CDR3 has 16 amino acids. From the 5' RACE reads, TCRdb called clonotypes with MiXCR, one entry per CDR3 protein. The data hold a few hundred thousand distinct CDR3 sequences, with around 10% observed a single time. This record belongs to a study of CD8 T cells in ankylosing spondylitis. General study points: Enrichment of disease-linked clones was reportedly significant in matched ankylosing spondylitis synovial fluid. Disease-linked clones were CD8+ and relatively rare in peripheral blood. Seemingly distinctive of ankylosing spondylitis blood was a TCR beta motif formed by eight highly homologous variants. Reports of some motif variants in reactive arthritis synovial fluid and blood predate this one.

Material for sequencing was blood, either unsorted or a sorted T cell fraction (not recorded which). The clonotype comes from a male donor with ankylosing spondylitis or in good health (not recorded which). This rearrangement joins TRBV20-1 to TRBJ2-3; 11 bases fit TRBD2. The CDR3 nucleotides are TGCAGTGCTAGTGATATAGCGGGAGGGCCAACAGATACGCAGTATTTT. Protein sequence: CSASDIAGGPTDTQYF.